The rows below give T cell receptor beta chains drawn from one sample of a study of OX40 agonist ivuxolimab in advanced cancers. TCRdb keeps only in-frame clones here, not all; method: immunoSEQ multiplex PCR. The table shows 15,000 to 20,000 clones, with 80% to 90% occurring only once. Sample: CD4+ or CD8+ T cells sorted from blood, taken in a trial of the OX40 agonist ivuxolimab. The receptors come from an adult with an advanced solid tumor such as melanoma, head and neck, liver or kidney cancer. The CDR3 runs from the conserved cysteine through the conserved F or W. The order of the fields is CDR3 protein, CDR3 DNA, V gene, J gene, D gene, clone size. D genes are given only for firm matches. Size tells how often a clone was seen (once, few, many) or the class of an expanded clone, and some rows leave it out.

CDR3aa: CASSPTSGRGYEQYF
CDR3nt: TGTGCCAGCAGCCCGACGAGCGGGAGAGGTTACGAGCAGTACTTC
v_gene: TRBV9
j_gene: TRBJ2-7
d_gene: TRBD2
abundance: few

CDR3aa: CSVVGTSANEQFF
CDR3nt: TGCAGCGTGGTGGGGACTAGCGCCAATGAGCAGTTCTTC
v_gene: TRBV29-1
j_gene: TRBJ2-1
d_gene: TRBD2
abundance: NA

CDR3aa: CASSPPGKEQYF
CDR3nt: TGTGCCAGCAGTCCTCCGGGAAAAGAGCAGTACTTC
v_gene: TRBV6-5
j_gene: TRBJ2-7
d_gene: NA
abundance: NA

CDR3aa: CAISVGTSGTLNEQYF
CDR3nt: TGTGCCATCAGCGTGGGGACTAGCGGGACCCTCAACGAGCAGTACTTC
v_gene: TRBV10-3
j_gene: TRBJ2-7
d_gene: TRBD2
abundance: NA

CDR3aa: CASSQERLDTQYF
CDR3nt: TGTGCCAGCAGCCAAGAGCGGCTAGATACGCAGTATTTT
v_gene: TRBV14
j_gene: TRBJ2-3
d_gene: NA
abundance: once

CDR3aa: CASSQDSETQYF
CDR3nt: TGTGCCAGCAGCCAAGATTCGGAGACCCAGTACTTC
v_gene: TRBV14
j_gene: TRBJ2-5
d_gene: NA
abundance: NA

CDR3aa: CASSTTSGRPYF
CDR3nt: TGTGCCAGCAGCACGACTAGCGGGAGACCGTACTTC
v_gene: TRBV27
j_gene: TRBJ2-5
d_gene: TRBD2
abundance: NA

CDR3aa: CASSWTGSYNEQFF
CDR3nt: TGTGCCAGCAGTTGGACAGGGAGTTACAATGAGCAGTTCTTC
v_gene: TRBV27
j_gene: TRBJ2-1
d_gene: TRBD1
abundance: once

CDR3aa: CASSLEWSYGYTF
CDR3nt: TGCGCCAGCAGCTTGGAGTGGAGCTATGGCTACACCTTC
v_gene: TRBV5-1
j_gene: TRBJ1-2
d_gene: NA
abundance: NA

CDR3aa: CASSLGMEQFF
CDR3nt: TGTGCCAGCAGCTTAGGTATGGAGCAGTTCTTC
v_gene: TRBV7-3
j_gene: TRBJ2-1
d_gene: NA
abundance: NA

CDR3aa: CASSPFSPSTDTQYF
CDR3nt: TGTGCCAGCAGTCCCTTCTCGCCTAGCACAGATACGCAGTATTTT
v_gene: TRBV28
j_gene: TRBJ2-3
d_gene: NA
abundance: NA

CDR3aa: CAWSGTNEKLFF
CDR3nt: TGTGCCTGGAGCGGAACTAATGAAAAACTGTTTTTT
v_gene: TRBV30
j_gene: TRBJ1-4
d_gene: NA
abundance: NA

CDR3aa: CASSLPHIENDEQFF
CDR3nt: TGTGCCAGCAGTTTACCCCACATAGAGAACGATGAGCAGTTCTTC
v_gene: TRBV28
j_gene: TRBJ2-1
d_gene: NA
abundance: NA

CDR3aa: CASSIGVTGEQYF
CDR3nt: TGTGCCAGCAGTATCGGGGTAACTGGCGAGCAGTACTTC
v_gene: TRBV27
j_gene: TRBJ2-7
d_gene: NA
abundance: NA

CDR3aa: CASSQDLRDLYYEQYF
CDR3nt: TGCGCCAGCAGCCAAGATTTAAGGGACCTTTACTACGAGCAGTACTTC
v_gene: TRBV4-3
j_gene: TRBJ2-7
d_gene: NA
abundance: NA

CDR3aa: CASSQDRDSSYEQYF
CDR3nt: TGCGCCAGCAGCCAAGATAGAGACAGCTCCTACGAGCAGTACTTC
v_gene: TRBV4-3
j_gene: TRBJ2-7
d_gene: NA
abundance: once

CDR3aa: CATDAGENTEAFF
CDR3nt: TGTGCCACGGACGCCGGAGAGAACACTGAAGCTTTCTTT
v_gene: TRBV10-3
j_gene: TRBJ1-1
d_gene: NA
abundance: once

CDR3aa: CASSIVGTSGRYEQFF
CDR3nt: TGTGCCAGTAGTATAGTTGGGACTAGCGGGAGGTATGAGCAGTTCTTC
v_gene: TRBV19
j_gene: TRBJ2-1
d_gene: TRBD2
abundance: NA

CDR3aa: CASRGGSLTKNIQYF
CDR3nt: TGTGCCAGCAGAGGGGGGTCCCTTACCAAAAACATTCAGTACTTC
v_gene: TRBV7-2
j_gene: TRBJ2-4
d_gene: NA
abundance: NA

CDR3aa: CASSHRETYYNEQFF
CDR3nt: TGTGCCAGCAGCCACAGGGAAACATACTACAATGAGCAGTTCTTC
v_gene: TRBV28
j_gene: TRBJ2-1
d_gene: NA
abundance: NA

CDR3aa: CASSELGGGEQFF
CDR3nt: TGTGCCAGCAGTGAGCTCGGGGGGGGTGAGCAGTTCTTC
v_gene: TRBV6-4
j_gene: TRBJ2-1
d_gene: TRBD2
abundance: NA

CDR3aa: CASRRGADGLNEQFF
CDR3nt: TGTGCCAGCAGGAGGGGGGCCGACGGATTAAATGAGCAGTTCTTC
v_gene: TRBV6-1
j_gene: TRBJ2-1
d_gene: NA
abundance: NA

CDR3aa: CASSTGLGVSGELFF
CDR3nt: TGTGCCAGTAGTACGGGACTAGGAGTTTCCGGGGAGCTGTTTTTT
v_gene: TRBV19
j_gene: TRBJ2-2
d_gene: TRBD2
abundance: NA

CDR3aa: CASSFGREKAFF
CDR3nt: TGTGCCAGCAGCTTTGGCCGGGAAAAAGCTTTCTTT
v_gene: TRBV5-6
j_gene: TRBJ1-1
d_gene: NA
abundance: NA

CDR3aa: CAWKGGRRGYNEQFF
CDR3nt: TGTGCCTGGAAAGGGGGGCGGAGAGGATACAATGAGCAGTTCTTC
v_gene: TRBV30
j_gene: TRBJ2-1
d_gene: NA
abundance: NA

CDR3aa: CATVGYNEQFF
CDR3nt: TGTGCCACCGTGGGGTACAATGAGCAGTTCTTC
v_gene: TRBV19
j_gene: TRBJ2-1
d_gene: NA
abundance: NA

CDR3aa: CASSPGADSSYEQYF
CDR3nt: TGTGCCAGCAGCCCGGGGGCGGATAGCTCCTACGAGCAGTACTTC
v_gene: TRBV9
j_gene: TRBJ2-7
d_gene: NA
abundance: NA

CDR3aa: CASSFYGSQLLRGYNEQFF
CDR3nt: TGTGCCAGCAGCTTTTACGGGAGTCAGTTGCTACGAGGCTACAATGAGCAGTTCTTC
v_gene: TRBV7-9
j_gene: TRBJ2-1
d_gene: NA
abundance: NA

CDR3aa: CASTGFDSPVDTQYF
CDR3nt: TGTGCCAGCACCGGCTTTGACAGCCCAGTGGATACGCAGTATTTT
v_gene: TRBV27
j_gene: TRBJ2-3
d_gene: NA
abundance: NA

CDR3aa: CASSQGQANYGYTF
CDR3nt: TGCGCCAGCAGCCAAGGGCAAGCTAACTATGGCTACACCTTC
v_gene: TRBV4-3
j_gene: TRBJ1-2
d_gene: NA
abundance: NA

CDR3aa: CASRATRGEWAPLHF
CDR3nt: TGTGCCAGCAGAGCGACCAGGGGAGAATGGGCACCCCTCCACTTT
v_gene: TRBV5-7
j_gene: TRBJ1-6
d_gene: NA
abundance: NA

CDR3aa: CATSSGTGGFTEAFF
CDR3nt: TGTGCCACCAGCAGTGGGACAGGGGGGTTCACTGAAGCTTTCTTT
v_gene: TRBV15
j_gene: TRBJ1-1
d_gene: TRBD1
abundance: NA

CDR3aa: CASSVEGLEGYTF
CDR3nt: TGTGCCAGCAGCGTAGAGGGCCTTGAGGGCTACACCTTC
v_gene: TRBV9
j_gene: TRBJ1-2
d_gene: NA
abundance: NA

CDR3aa: CASSEPRQGFGTGELFF
CDR3nt: TGTGCCAGCAGCGAGCCCCGGCAGGGGTTTGGTACCGGGGAGCTGTTTTTT
v_gene: TRBV9
j_gene: TRBJ2-2
d_gene: NA
abundance: once

CDR3aa: CASSITGGSVPQHF
CDR3nt: TGTGCCAGTAGTATTACCGGAGGATCAGTGCCCCAGCATTTT
v_gene: TRBV19
j_gene: TRBJ1-5
d_gene: NA
abundance: NA

CDR3aa: CASSSWTSGREGAGEQFF
CDR3nt: TGTGCCAGCAGCTCCTGGACTAGCGGGAGAGAGGGGGCGGGGGAGCAGTTCTTC
v_gene: TRBV11-2
j_gene: TRBJ2-1
d_gene: TRBD2
abundance: NA

CDR3aa: CASSLGRGYTEAFF
CDR3nt: TGTGCCAGCAGCTTGGGACGGGGATACACTGAAGCTTTCTTT
v_gene: TRBV5-8
j_gene: TRBJ1-1
d_gene: NA
abundance: large

CDR3aa: CASSGQGEEKLFF
CDR3nt: TGTGCCAGCAGCGGACAGGGGGAGGAAAAACTGTTTTTT
v_gene: TRBV28
j_gene: TRBJ1-4
d_gene: TRBD1
abundance: NA

CDR3aa: CASRRGTSSNYGYTF
CDR3nt: TGTGCCAGCAGACGGGGGACCTCCTCTAACTATGGCTACACCTTC
v_gene: TRBV5-4
j_gene: TRBJ1-2
d_gene: NA
abundance: NA

CDR3aa: CASSLGLAAYNEQFF
CDR3nt: TGTGCCAGCAGTTTAGGACTAGCCGCCTACAATGAGCAGTTCTTC
v_gene: TRBV27
j_gene: TRBJ2-1
d_gene: TRBD2
abundance: NA

CDR3aa: CATQGGSGELFF
CDR3nt: TGTGCCACCCAAGGGGGGTCCGGGGAGCTGTTTTTT
v_gene: TRBV7-3
j_gene: TRBJ2-2
d_gene: NA
abundance: NA

CDR3aa: CATGPGNTEAFF
CDR3nt: TGTGCCACCGGGCCAGGGAACACTGAAGCTTTCTTT
v_gene: TRBV6-5
j_gene: TRBJ1-1
d_gene: NA
abundance: NA

CDR3aa: CASSTGPSYGYTF
CDR3nt: TGTGCCAGCAGCACAGGCCCTAGCTATGGCTACACCTTC
v_gene: TRBV7-8
j_gene: TRBJ1-2
d_gene: NA
abundance: once

CDR3aa: CASSVWMSTDTQYF
CDR3nt: TGTGCCAGCAGCGTATGGATGAGCACAGATACGCAGTATTTT
v_gene: TRBV9
j_gene: TRBJ2-3
d_gene: NA
abundance: once